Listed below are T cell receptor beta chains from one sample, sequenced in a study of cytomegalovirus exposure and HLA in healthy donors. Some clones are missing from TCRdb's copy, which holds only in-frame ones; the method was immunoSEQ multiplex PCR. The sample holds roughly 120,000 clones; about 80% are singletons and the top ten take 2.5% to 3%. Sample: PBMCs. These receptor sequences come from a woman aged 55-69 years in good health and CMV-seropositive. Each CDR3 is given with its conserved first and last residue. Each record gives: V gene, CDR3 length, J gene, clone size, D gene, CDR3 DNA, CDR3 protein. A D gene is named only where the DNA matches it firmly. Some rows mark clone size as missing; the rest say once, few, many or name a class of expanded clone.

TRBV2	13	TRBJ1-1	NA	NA	TGTGCCAGCATGCGGGACCAAGGCACTGAAGCTTTCTTT	CASMRDQGTEAFF
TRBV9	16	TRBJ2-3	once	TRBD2	TGTGCCAGCAGCGCCTTAATTGCGGGAGGCACAGATACGCAGTATTTT	CASSALIAGGTDTQYF
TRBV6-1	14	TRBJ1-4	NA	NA	TGTGCCAGCAGTGAAAGTTGGTCCGGGGAAAAACTGTTTTTT	CASSESWSGEKLFF
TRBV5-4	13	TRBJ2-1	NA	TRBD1	TGTGCCAGCGGGGACAGGGTTGTCAATGAGCAGTTCTTC	CASGDRVVNEQFF
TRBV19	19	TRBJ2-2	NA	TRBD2	TGTGCCAGTAGTACTCTGACTAGCGGGAGGGCCGGTAGAACCGGGGAGCTGTTTTTT	CASSTLTSGRAGRTGELFF
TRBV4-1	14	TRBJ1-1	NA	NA	TGCGCCAGCAGCCTACAGACGGTGAACACTGAAGCTTTCTTT	CASSLQTVNTEAFF
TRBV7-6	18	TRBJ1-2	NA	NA	TGTGCCAGCAGCTTAGGTCTCGGCGGAATCCTCTCTAACTATGGCTACACCTTC	CASSLGLGGILSNYGYTF
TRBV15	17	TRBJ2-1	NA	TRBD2	TGTGCCACCAGCAGAGGGACTAGCGGACTCTCCTACAATGAGCAGTTCTTC	CATSRGTSGLSYNEQFF
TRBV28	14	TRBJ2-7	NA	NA	TGTGCCAGCAGTTTACCGGACAGAACCTACGAGCAGTACTTC	CASSLPDRTYEQYF
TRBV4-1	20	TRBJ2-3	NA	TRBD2	TGCGCCAGCAGCCAAGATCGGCTAGCGGGAGCCCGTTCGTTCACAGATACGCAGTATTTT	CASSQDRLAGARSFTDTQYF
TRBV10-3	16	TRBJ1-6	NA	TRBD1	TGTGCCATCAGTGAGGAGAGACAGGGCCGGAATTCACCCCTCCACTTT	CAISEERQGRNSPLHF
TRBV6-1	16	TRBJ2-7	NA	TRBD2	TGTGCCAGCAGTGACAAGGGGGGACTAGTTCCCTACGAGCAGTACTTC	CASSDKGGLVPYEQYF
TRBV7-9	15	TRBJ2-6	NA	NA	TGTGCCAGCAGCTCAACTCTCTCTGGGGCCAACGTCCTGACTTTC	CASSSTLSGANVLTF
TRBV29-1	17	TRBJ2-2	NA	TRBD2	TGCAGCGCCTACCAATCCCGTCGGGGGGGGGACACCGGGGAGCTGTTTTTT	CSAYQSRRGGDTGELFF
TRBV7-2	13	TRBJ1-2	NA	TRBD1	TGTGCCAGCACCCCGGGACAGAGCTATGGCTACACCTTC	CASTPGQSYGYTF
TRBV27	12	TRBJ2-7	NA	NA	TGTGCCAGCGGAACTAGCACCTACGAGCAGTACTTC	CASGTSTYEQYF
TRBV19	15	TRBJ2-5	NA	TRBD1	TGTGCCAGTAGTATATCGGGACAGGGGGTGGAGACCCAGTACTTC	CASSISGQGVETQYF
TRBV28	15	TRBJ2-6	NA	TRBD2	TGTGCCAGCAGTTCCCTAGCGGGAGGGCCTAAGGTCCTGACTTTC	CASSSLAGGPKVLTF
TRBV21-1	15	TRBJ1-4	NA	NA	TGTGCCAGCAGCTCTCATTGGGAGGGGCGGGAAAAACTGTTTTTT	CASSSHWEGREKLFF
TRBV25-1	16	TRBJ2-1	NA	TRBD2	TGTGCCAGCAGTGAAAGAGCGGGACTAGAAAACAATGAGCAGTTCTTC	CASSERAGLENNEQFF
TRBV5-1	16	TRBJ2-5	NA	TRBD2	TGCGCCAGCAGCCCGGTGGGTAGCGGGGTTCAAGAGACCCAGTACTTC	CASSPVGSGVQETQYF
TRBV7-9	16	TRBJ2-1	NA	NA	TGTGCCAGCAGCTTTCTCCTGGGCCTCGGGGACAATGAGCAGTTCTTC	CASSFLLGLGDNEQFF
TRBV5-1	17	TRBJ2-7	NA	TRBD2	TGCGCCAGCAGCCGACCGGGTCTCGGGACTAGAAGCTACGAGCAGTACTTC	CASSRPGLGTRSYEQYF